The clone carrying this TCR beta chain was seen a few times. This sample was included in a study of CD8 T cells in Susac syndrome. The V and J ends lost 4 bases and 3 bases, in that order; junction bases with no gene match: 12. The CDR3 is 15 amino acids. Germline values: CDR1 SQVTM, CDR2 ANQGSEA. Sequencing of TCR beta drew on CD8+ and CD4+ T cells from blood. The study used treatment-naive patients who had stable or active relapsing-remitting disease as multiple sclerosis controls. The TEMRA cells underwent FACS enrichment, while the CD8+ and CD4+ T cells underwent negative isolation. The RNA, 0.5 to 1 ug, was put through reverse transcription using random hexamers. An immunoSEQ multiplex PCR generated amplified TCR beta CDR3 products spanning 54 Vbeta and 13 Jbeta. TCRdb processed the immunoSEQ multiplex PCR reads anew with MiXCR; each CDR3 protein has one entry. The table records 200,000 to 250,000 distinct CDR3 sequences, approximately 90% of them present only once.

The rearrangement links TRBV29-1 to TRBJ2-7; 7 bases map to TRBD1. The receptor was isolated from a human donor with multiple sclerosis. Source material: CD8+ T cells from PBMCs. The CDR3 nucleotides read TGCAGCGTTGGAAGCCCTGACAGGGTGAACTACGAGCAGTACTTC. As protein: CSVGSPDRVNYEQYF.